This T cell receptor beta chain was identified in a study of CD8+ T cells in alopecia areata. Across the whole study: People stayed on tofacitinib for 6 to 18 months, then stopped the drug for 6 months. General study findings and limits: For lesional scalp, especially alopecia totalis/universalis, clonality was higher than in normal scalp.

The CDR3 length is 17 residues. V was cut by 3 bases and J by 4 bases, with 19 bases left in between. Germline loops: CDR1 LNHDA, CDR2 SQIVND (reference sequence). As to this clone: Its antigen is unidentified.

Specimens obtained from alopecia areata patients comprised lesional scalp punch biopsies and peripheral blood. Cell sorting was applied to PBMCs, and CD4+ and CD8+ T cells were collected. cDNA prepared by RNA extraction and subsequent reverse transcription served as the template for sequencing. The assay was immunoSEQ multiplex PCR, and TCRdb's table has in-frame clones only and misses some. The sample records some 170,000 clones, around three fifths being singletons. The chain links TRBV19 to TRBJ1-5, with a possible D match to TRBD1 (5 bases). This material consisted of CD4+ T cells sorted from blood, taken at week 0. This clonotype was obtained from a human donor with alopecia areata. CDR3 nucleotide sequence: TGTGCCAGTAGTATCGCCCCGGGGGGTCGATTTAATCAGCCCCAGCATTTT. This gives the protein CASSIAPGGRFNQPQHF.